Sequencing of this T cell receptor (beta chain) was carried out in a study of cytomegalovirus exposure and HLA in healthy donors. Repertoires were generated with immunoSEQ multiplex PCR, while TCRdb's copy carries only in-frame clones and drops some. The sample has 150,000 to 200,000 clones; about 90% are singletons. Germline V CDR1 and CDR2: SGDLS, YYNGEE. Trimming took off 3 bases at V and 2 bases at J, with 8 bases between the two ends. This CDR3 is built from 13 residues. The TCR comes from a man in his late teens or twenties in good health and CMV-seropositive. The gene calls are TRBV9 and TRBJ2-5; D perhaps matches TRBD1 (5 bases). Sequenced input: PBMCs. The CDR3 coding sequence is TGTGCCAGCAGCGGGACACTACAAGAGACCCAGTACTTC. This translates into CASSGTLQETQYF.